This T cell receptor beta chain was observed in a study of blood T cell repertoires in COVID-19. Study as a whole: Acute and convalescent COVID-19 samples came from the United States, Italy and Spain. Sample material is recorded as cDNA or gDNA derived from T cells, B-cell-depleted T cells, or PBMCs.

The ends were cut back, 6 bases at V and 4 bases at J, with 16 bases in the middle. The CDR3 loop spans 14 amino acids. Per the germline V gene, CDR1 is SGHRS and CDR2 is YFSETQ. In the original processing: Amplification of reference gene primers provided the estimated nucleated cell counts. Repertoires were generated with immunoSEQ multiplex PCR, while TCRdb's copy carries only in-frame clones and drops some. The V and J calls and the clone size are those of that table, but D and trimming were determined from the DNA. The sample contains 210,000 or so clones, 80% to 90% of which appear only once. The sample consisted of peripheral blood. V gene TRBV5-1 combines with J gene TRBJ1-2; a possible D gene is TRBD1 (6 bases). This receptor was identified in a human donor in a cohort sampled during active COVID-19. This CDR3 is CASKRLGGIYGYTF. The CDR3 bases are TGCGCCAGCAAGCGGTTAGGGGGTATCTATGGCTACACCTTC. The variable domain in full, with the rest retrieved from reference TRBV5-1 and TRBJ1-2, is KAGVTQTPRYLIKTRGQQVTLSCSPISGHRSVSWYQQTPGQGLQFLFEYFSETQRNKGNFPGRFSGRQFSNSRSEMNVSTLELGDSALYLCASKRLGGIYGYTFGSGTRLTVV.